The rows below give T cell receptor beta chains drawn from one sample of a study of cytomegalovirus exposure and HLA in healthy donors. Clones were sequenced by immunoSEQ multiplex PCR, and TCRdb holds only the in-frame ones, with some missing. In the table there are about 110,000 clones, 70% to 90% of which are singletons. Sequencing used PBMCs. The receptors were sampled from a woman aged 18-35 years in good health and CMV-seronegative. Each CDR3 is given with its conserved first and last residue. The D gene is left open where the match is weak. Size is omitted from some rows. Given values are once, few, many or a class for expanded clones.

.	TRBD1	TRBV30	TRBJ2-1	CACRPGTGVYNEQFF	TGTGCCTGCAGGCCCGGGACAGGGGTGTACAATGAGCAGTTCTTC
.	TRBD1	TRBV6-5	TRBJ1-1	CASRWDRGNTEAFF	TGTGCCAGCAGGTGGGACAGGGGGAACACTGAAGCTTTCTTT
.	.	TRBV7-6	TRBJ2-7	CASSHPTGPNSYEQYF	TGTGCCAGCAGCCACCCGACAGGACCCAACTCCTACGAGCAGTACTTC
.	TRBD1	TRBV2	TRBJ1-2	CASSAEAGGDYGYTF	TGTGCCAGCAGTGCCGAAGCAGGGGGCGACTATGGCTACACCTTC
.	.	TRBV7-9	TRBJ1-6	CASSLAGTYSPLHF	TGTGCCAGCAGCTTGGCCGGGACTTATTCACCCCTCCACTTT
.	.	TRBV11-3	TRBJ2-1	CASSLDGGTYNEQFF	TGTGCCAGCAGCTTAGACGGGGGAACCTACAATGAGCAGTTCTTC
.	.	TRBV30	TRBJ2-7	CAWSLGGEQYF	TGTGCCTGGAGCCTTGGGGGGGAGCAGTACTTC
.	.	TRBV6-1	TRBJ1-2	CASRVEPGHHYGYTF	TGTGCCAGCCGGGTAGAACCGGGACACCACTATGGCTACACCTTC
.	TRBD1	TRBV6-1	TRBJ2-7	CASSVDRDTYEQYF	TGTGCCAGCAGTGTCGACAGGGATACCTACGAGCAGTACTTC
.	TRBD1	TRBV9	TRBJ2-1	CASSPVDRVGEQFF	TGTGCCAGCAGCCCCGTAGACAGGGTGGGAGAGCAGTTCTTC
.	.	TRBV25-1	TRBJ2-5	CASSDQGGGRQETQYF	TGTGCCAGCAGTGATCAGGGAGGGGGGCGCCAAGAGACCCAGTACTTC
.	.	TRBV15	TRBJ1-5	CATSKGVSNQPQHF	TGTGCCACCAGCAAAGGGGTGAGCAATCAGCCCCAGCATTTT
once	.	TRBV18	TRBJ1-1	CASSDREREVTEAFF	TGTGCCAGCTCAGACCGGGAGAGGGAGGTCACTGAAGCTTTCTTT
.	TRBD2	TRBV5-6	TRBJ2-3	CASSLTSGTNTQYF	TGTGCCAGCAGCTTAACTAGCGGAACAAATACGCAGTATTTT
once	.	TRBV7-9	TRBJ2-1	CASSWPGTLDNEQFF	TGTGCCAGCAGCTGGCCCGGGACACTCGACAATGAGCAGTTCTTC
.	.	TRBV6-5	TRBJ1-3	CASSPSGSGNTIYF	TGTGCCAGCAGTCCATCGGGTTCTGGAAACACCATATATTTT
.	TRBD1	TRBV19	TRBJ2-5	CASSGLPGQGETQYF	TGTGCCAGTAGTGGATTACCGGGACAGGGGGAGACCCAGTACTTC
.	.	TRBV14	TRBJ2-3	CASSQFFSTDTQYF	TGTGCCAGCAGCCAATTCTTTTCTACAGATACGCAGTATTTT
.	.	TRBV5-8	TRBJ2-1	CASRPLASPYNEQFF	TGTGCCAGCAGGCCCCTAGCAAGCCCCTACAATGAGCAGTTCTTC
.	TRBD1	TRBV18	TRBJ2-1	CASSPRTGTLDNEQFF	TGTGCCAGCTCACCACGGACAGGAACACTCGACAATGAGCAGTTCTTC
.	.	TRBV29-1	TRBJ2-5	CSVGGETQYF	TGCAGCGTAGGCGGCGAGACCCAGTACTTC
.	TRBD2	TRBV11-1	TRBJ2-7	CASSAIAGVALRGQYF	TGTGCCAGCAGCGCTATAGCGGGGGTGGCCCTACGAGGGCAGTACTTC
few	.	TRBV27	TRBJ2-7	CASSLGAVTFYEQYF	TGTGCCAGCAGTTTAGGGGCCGTTACCTTCTACGAGCAGTACTTC
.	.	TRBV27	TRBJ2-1	CASTVGYEQFF	TGTGCCAGCACCGTCGGGTATGAGCAGTTCTTC
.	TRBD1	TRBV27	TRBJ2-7	CATSSRDRSYEQYF	TGTGCCACCTCCAGTCGGGACAGATCCTACGAGCAGTACTTC
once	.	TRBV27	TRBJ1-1	CASSTKGVSEAFF	TGTGCCAGCAGTACTAAGGGGGTTTCTGAAGCTTTCTTT
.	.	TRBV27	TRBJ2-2	CASSPGSNTGELFF	TGTGCCAGCAGCCCAGGGTCGAACACCGGGGAGCTGTTTTTT
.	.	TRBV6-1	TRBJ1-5	CASSEAQDLSNQPQHF	TGTGCCAGCAGTGAAGCTCAGGATCTTAGCAATCAGCCCCAGCATTTT
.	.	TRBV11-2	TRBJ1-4	CAVHRGTGSANEKLFF	TGTGCCGTACACCGAGGAACAGGCTCGGCTAATGAAAAACTGTTTTTT
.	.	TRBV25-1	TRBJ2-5	CASSEFNGVIQETQYF	TGTGCCAGCAGTGAATTCAACGGGGTTATACAAGAGACCCAGTACTTC
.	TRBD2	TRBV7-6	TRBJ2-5	CATRLAETQYF	TGTGCCACAAGACTAGCAGAGACCCAGTACTTC
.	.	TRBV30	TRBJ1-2	CAWTPGMEDYGYTF	TGTGCCTGGACCCCCGGGATGGAAGACTATGGCTACACCTTC
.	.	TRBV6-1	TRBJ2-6	CASSEADSTGANVLTF	TGTGCCAGCAGTGAAGCTGACAGTACTGGGGCCAACGTCCTGACTTTC
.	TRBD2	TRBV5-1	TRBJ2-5	CASSIQTSGKETQYF	TGCGCCAGCAGCATTCAGACTAGCGGAAAAGAGACCCAGTACTTC
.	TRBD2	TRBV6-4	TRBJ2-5	CASYVGGGLETQYF	TGTGCCAGCTACGTGGGGGGGGGTTTAGAAACCCAGTACTTC
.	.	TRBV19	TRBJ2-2	CASSIVDLNTGELFF	TGTGCCAGTAGTATAGTTGACTTGAACACCGGGGAGCTGTTTTTT
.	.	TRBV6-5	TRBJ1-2	CASSYSREYGYTF	TGTGCCAGCAGTTACTCGAGGGAATATGGCTACACCTTC
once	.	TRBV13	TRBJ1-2	CASSLEGSGYTF	TGTGCCAGCAGCTTAGAGGGGTCCGGCTACACCTTC
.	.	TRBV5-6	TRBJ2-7	CASSLNGGSYEQYF	TGTGCCAGCAGCCTTAACGGGGGAAGCTACGAGCAGTACTTC
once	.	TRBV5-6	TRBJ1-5	CASSTRARGAQPQHF	TGTGCCAGCAGCACCCGCGCCAGGGGAGCCCAGCCCCAGCATTTT
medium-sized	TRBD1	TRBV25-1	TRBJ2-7	CASSPKRGQGYYEQYF	TGTGCCAGCAGCCCAAAGAGAGGACAGGGATACTACGAGCAGTACTTC
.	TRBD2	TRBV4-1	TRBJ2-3	CASSQVSGGEADTQYF	TGCGCCAGCAGCCAAGTAAGCGGGGGAGAGGCAGATACGCAGTATTTT
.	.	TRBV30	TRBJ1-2	CAWSVIRTNGDGYTF	TGTGCCTGGAGTGTAATTAGGACCAACGGGGATGGCTACACCTTC
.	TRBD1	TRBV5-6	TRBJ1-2	CASSLGGGDGYTF	TGTGCCAGCAGCTTGGGAGGGGGCGATGGCTACACCTTC
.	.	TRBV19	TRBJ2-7	CASSDSYEQYF	TGTGCCAGTAGTGACAGTTACGAGCAGTACTTC
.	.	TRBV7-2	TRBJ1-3	CASSLAGLGNTIYF	TGTGCCAGCAGCTTAGCGGGGCTTGGAAACACCATATATTTT
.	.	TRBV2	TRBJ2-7	CASSEEQGNYEQYF	TGTGCCAGCAGTGAAGAGCAGGGTAACTACGAGCAGTACTTC
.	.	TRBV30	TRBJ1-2	CAWTNQNYGYTF	TGTGCCTGGACGAATCAGAACTATGGCTACACCTTC
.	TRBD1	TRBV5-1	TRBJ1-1	CASSLERQGNTEAFF	TGCGCCAGCAGCTTGGAGCGACAGGGAAACACTGAAGCTTTCTTT
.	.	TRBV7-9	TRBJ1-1	CASSLPRTEAFF	TGTGCCAGCAGCTTACCGAGGACTGAAGCTTTCTTT
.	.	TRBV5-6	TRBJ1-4	CASSDSGETTNEKLFF	TGTGCCAGCAGCGATAGCGGAGAAACAACTAATGAAAAACTGTTTTTT
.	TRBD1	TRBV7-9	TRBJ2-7	CASRDREDEQYF	TGTGCCAGCAGGGACAGGGAAGACGAGCAGTACTTC
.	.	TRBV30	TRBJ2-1	CAWSRQANYNEQFF	TGTGCCTGGAGCAGACAAGCAAACTACAATGAGCAGTTCTTC
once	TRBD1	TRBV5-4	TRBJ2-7	CASSSPGQGGEQYF	TGTGCCAGCAGCTCCCCGGGACAGGGTGGCGAGCAGTACTTC
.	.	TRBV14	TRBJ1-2	CASSQDPRGGYGYTF	TGTGCCAGCAGCCAAGATCCGAGGGGAGGCTATGGCTACACCTTC
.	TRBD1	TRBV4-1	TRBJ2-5	CASSQRDRERETQYF	TGCGCCAGCAGCCAGAGGGACAGGGAAAGGGAGACCCAGTACTTC
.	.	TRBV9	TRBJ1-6	CASSVEYTVTHNSPLHF	TGTGCCAGCAGCGTAGAATATACTGTTACCCATAATTCACCCCTCCACTTT
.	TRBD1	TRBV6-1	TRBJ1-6	CASSPKQGETPLHF	TGTGCCAGCAGTCCCAAACAGGGGGAAACACCCCTCCACTTT
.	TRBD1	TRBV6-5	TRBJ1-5	CASSPDRAGNQPQHF	TGTGCCAGCAGCCCCGACAGGGCAGGCAATCAGCCCCAGCATTTT